This T cell receptor beta chain was sequenced for a study of blood T cell repertoires in COVID-19. Study-wide background: Italy, Spain and the United States were the sources of the convalescent and acute COVID-19 samples.

Per germline, CDR1 LNHDA and CDR2 SQIVND (reference sequence). This CDR3 has 15 amino acids. Trimming took off 6 bases at V and 6 bases at J, with 17 bases between the two ends. Sequencing was performed with immunoSEQ multiplex PCR; in TCRdb, only in-frame clones are kept and a portion is missing. Of around 99,000 clones in the sample, roughly 84% were seen once. Sequencing was carried out using peripheral blood. This sequence originates from a woman older than 75 with active or convalescent COVID-19. The V and J genes are TRBV19 and TRBJ2-2, with D possibly TRBD1 on 6 matching bases. The CDR3 DNA reads as TGTGCCAGTAGGTCCGGGACACTTAGTCCCGGGGAGCTGTTTTTT. It specifies CASRSGTLSPGELFF. The whole variable domain, filled in from reference TRBV19 and TRBJ2-2, reads DGGITQSPKYLFRKEGQNVTLSCEQNLNHDAMYWYRQDPGQGLRLIYYSQIVNDFQKGDIAEGYSVSREKKESFPLTVTSAQKNPTAFYLCASRSGTLSPGELFFGEGSRLTVL.